Shown below are 15 T cell receptor beta chains from a single sample sequenced in a study of OX40 agonist ivuxolimab in advanced cancers. This table comes from immunoSEQ multiplex PCR, and its TCRdb copy is limited to in-frame clones, with some not included. This sample yields 71,000 or so clones, of which roughly nine tenths are seen a single time; under 0.8% belongs to the top ten. The sample in question was CD4+ or CD8+ T cells sorted from blood, obtained in a trial of the OX40 agonist ivuxolimab. These receptors were taken from an adult with an advanced solid tumor such as melanoma, head and neck, liver or kidney cancer.

The chain employs TRBV9 and TRBJ2-5, with 9 bases identical to TRBD2. The trim removed 7 bases at V and 1 base at J, leaving 8 bases unmatched. CDR1 is SGDLS and CDR2 is YYNGEE in the germline V gene. The CDR3 is 15 amino acids. The CDR3 nucleotides read TGTGCCAGCCGACGGCGGGAGGGCCCCCAAGAGACCCAGTACTTC. Amino acids: CASRRREGPQETQYF.

There are a few counts of this clone. J is TRBJ1-4 and V is TRBV13, with TRBD1 matching 9 bases. Germline CDR1 and CDR2: PRHDT and FYEKMQ (reference sequence). With 2 bases clipped from V and 4 bases from J, the junction kept 2 bases outside the gene matches. The CDR3 sequence is 15 residues long. The CDR3 loop reads CASSLPTGGNEKLFF. CDR3 nucleotides: TGTGCCAGCAGCTTACCGACAGGGGGTAATGAAAAACTGTTTTTT.

V gene TRBV12-5 combines with J gene TRBJ2-2, with D possibly TRBD1 on 7 matching bases. Germline lookup yields CDR1 LGHNT and CDR2 FRNRAP. V was clipped by 7 bases and J by 1 base, with 16 bases between them. The CDR3 length is 16 residues. The chain's CDR3 is CASAGQAGGNTGELFF. For the CDR3, the DNA is TGTGCTAGTGCTGGACAGGCCGGGGGGAACACCGGGGAGCTGTTTTTT. Looking up the rest from reference TRBV12-5 and TRBJ2-2 gives the full variable domain: DARVTQTPRHKVTEMGQEVTMRCQPILGHNTVFWYRQTMMQGLELLAYFRNRAPLDDSGMPKDRFSAEMPDATLATLKIQPSEPRDSAVYFCASAGQAGGNTGELFFGEGSRLTVL.

This sequence joins TRBV10-3 and TRBJ1-1, with a weak D call TRBD1 (5 bases). This CDR3 spans 17 amino acids. CDR1 and CDR2 from the germline V gene are ENHRY and SYGVKD. Trimming took off 0 bases at V and 6 bases at J, with 20 bases between the two ends. CDR3 DNA sequence: TGTGCCATCAGTGAGTCGGAGGGGCGGGGAGGAAGGGCTGAAGCTTTCTTT. Its protein is CAISESEGRGGRAEAFF.

CDR3 sequence (DNA): TGTGCCAGCAGCTTAGAGGGGACTAGCCCCAAAAACATTCAGTACTTC. Translation gives CASSLEGTSPKNIQYF. The V call is TRBV7-2, the J call TRBJ2-4, with 9 bases fitting TRBD2. The CDR3 loop spans 16 amino acids. Losses at the gene ends were 1 base for V and 2 bases for J; bases not matched to a gene: 3. CDR1 and CDR2 from the germline V gene are SGHTA and FQGNSA.

Remarks on this clone: Relative to the germline gene, one junction end is altered; a read error may explain this. The chain employs TRBV27 and TRBJ2-1; 9 bases match TRBD2. CDR3 length: 17 residues. The germline V gene has CDR1 MNHEY and CDR2 SMNVEV (reference sequence). The CDR3 loop reads CNRPEALAGRLENEQFF. The DNA for the CDR3 is TGCAACCGTCCAGAGGCCCTAGCGGGAAGGTTGGAGAATGAGCAGTTCTTC.

Written as DNA, the CDR3 is TGTGCCAGTAGTCCGCGGGGGATTGCCGGGGAGCTGTTTTTT. Residues: CASSPRGIAGELFF. This chain connects TRBV19 to TRBJ2-2; 7 positions match TRBD2. The CDR3 runs 14 residues. The ends lost 5 bases at V and 6 bases at J; junction bases unmatched: 6. Germline CDR1 is LNHDA and CDR2 is SQIVND (reference sequence).

The gene calls are TRBV7-9 and TRBJ1-5; the match to TRBD1 covers 7 bases. The junction had 6 bases not matched to a gene; V was cut back by 5 bases and J by 2 bases. Germline V lookup: CDR1 SEHNR, CDR2 FQNEAQ (reference sequence). The CDR3 runs to 15 residues. DNA for the CDR3: TGTGCCAGCAGCGAGACAGGGAAAGGCAATCAGCCCCAGCATTTT. It yields the protein CASSETGKGNQPQHF.

This clone has more than one count but fewer than ten. The chain combines TRBV4-1 with TRBJ2-1; TRBD1 matches at 9 bases. The V and J ends lost 2 bases and 8 bases, in that order; junction bases with no gene match: 4. The CDR3 has 14 amino acids. Looked up from germline, CDR1 is MGHRA and CDR2 is YSYEKL. CDR3 nucleotide sequence: TGCGCCAGCAGCCAACCATACAGGGGGCATGAGCAGTTCTTC. Protein sequence: CASSQPYRGHEQFF.

In this sample, this clone turned up once. The chain combines TRBV7-2 with TRBJ2-3; D gene unclear. V dropped 1 base and J dropped 1 base, with 9 bases sitting between them. This CDR3 region has 15 residues. In germline, CDR1 is SGHTA, CDR2 FQGNSA. The CDR3 DNA follows: TGTGCCAGCAGCTTAGAGCTGCGGCGCACAGATACGCAGTATTTT. Translated, it gives CASSLELRRTDTQYF.

The chain has TRBV5-3 and TRBJ1-3, with no clear D. TRBV5-3 is an ORF; its function is uncertain. The CDR3 is 16 amino acids. The germline V and J ends were trimmed by 5 bases and 0 bases, with 15 bases remaining between them. The CDR3 here is CARSHHDGYSGNTIYF. Here the CDR3 DNA reads TGTGCCAGAAGTCACCATGACGGTTACTCTGGAAACACCATATATTTT.

This chain uses TRBV18 with TRBJ2-2, with 8 bases matching TRBD2. The V gene end was trimmed by 8 bases and the J gene end by 5 bases; junction bases not matched to a gene: 10. Per germline, CDR1 KGHSH and CDR2 LQKENI. The CDR3 contains 15 residues. The CDR3 spells CASRPGLEGTGELFF. The CDR3 DNA is TGTGCCAGCCGCCCGGGACTAGAAGGTACCGGGGAGCTGTTTTTT.

CDR3 protein: CASSFGGASYGYTF. The DNA for the CDR3 is TGTGCCAGCAGTTTTGGGGGCGCTAGCTATGGCTACACCTTC. This chain uses TRBV28 with TRBJ1-2, with a possible D match to TRBD1 (6 bases). CDR3 length equals 14 residues. Germline V gene sequence: CDR1 MDHEN, CDR2 SYDVKM. V was clipped by 3 bases and J by 4 bases, with 12 bases between them.

This chain connects TRBV7-6 to TRBJ2-7; perhaps D is TRBD1 or TRBD2 (5 bases each). Trimming left V 3 bases short and J 3 bases short, with 21 bases between. The length of the CDR3 is 17 residues. Per the germline V gene, CDR1 is SGHVS and CDR2 is FNYEAQ. CDR3 bases: TGTGCCAGCAGCTTGAGGGGAATTGGGACGGTGGACTACGAGCAGTACTTC. It encodes CASSLRGIGTVDYEQYF.

DNA of the CDR3: TGTGCCAGCAGCAAACAGGGATCGGCGCCTGAAAAACTGTTTTTT. It encodes CASSKQGSAPEKLFF. The chain couples TRBV11-2 to TRBJ1-4; possibly TRBD1 for D (6 bases). Per germline, CDR1 SGHAT and CDR2 FQNNGV. This CDR3 region has 15 residues. The V and J ends lost 5 bases and 7 bases respectively, with 17 bases between them.